One and the same sample provided the 15 T cell receptor beta chains below, sequenced in a study of cytomegalovirus exposure and HLA in healthy donors. Primers for the PCR totalled 60 Vbeta and 13 Jbeta. Profiling relied on immunoSEQ multiplex PCR, and the TCRdb table lists in-frame clones only, not all of them. The table has under 150,000 clones, around 77% seen once; the top ten hold 4.9%. Material for sequencing was PBMCs. The receptor source for this set is a woman aged 45-60 years in good health and CMV-seronegative.

The chain carries TRBV5-1 and TRBJ2-2, with 9 bases identical to TRBD2. Germline CDR1 reads SGHRS; CDR2 reads YFSETQ. The CDR3 sequence is 16 residues long. V shed 4 bases, J shed 8 bases, and the junction held 12 bases outside the gene matches. As DNA, the CDR3 is TGCGCCAGCAGCCCCCTCGGAGCGGGGGGAGTTGGGGAGCTGTTTTTT. Amino acids: CASSPLGAGGVGELFF.

The chain links TRBV5-1 to TRBJ1-4, with 8 bases identical to TRBD1. V lost 3 bases and J lost 7; bases outside the gene matches: 8. The germline V gene encodes CDR1 SGHRS and CDR2 YFSETQ. This CDR3 contains 15 residues. The CDR3 protein is CASSSPDRGGEKLFF. For the CDR3, the DNA is TGCGCCAGCAGCTCCCCAGACAGGGGTGGTGAAAAACTGTTTTTT.

The V call is TRBV4-1, the J call TRBJ2-2, with D maybe TRBD1 (6 bases). Trimming removed 3 bases at V and 5 bases at J, with 13 bases between. Germline CDR1 and CDR2: MGHRA and YSYEKL. CDR3 size: 15 residues. The CDR3 is CASSHIQRGTGELFF. The CDR3 DNA sequence: TGCGCCAGCAGCCACATCCAAAGGGGGACCGGGGAGCTGTTTTTT.

The J gene is TRBJ2-7, the V gene TRBV7-9, with D possibly TRBD1 on 5 matching bases. Between the trimmed V and J ends, which lost 5 bases and 4 bases, there was a span of 15 bases. Germline CDR1 is SEHNR and CDR2 is FQNEAQ (reference sequence). This CDR3 has 14 residues. For the CDR3, the DNA is TGTGCCAGCAGCCTAGGGCTAGGGGCGTACGAGCAGTACTTC. It codes for CASSLGLGAYEQYF.

The rearrangement uses TRBV7-8 and TRBJ1-4, with D maybe TRBD1 (6 bases). With 4 bases removed from V and 7 bases from J, the gap between germline ends came to 7 bases. Germline CDR1 and CDR2: SGHVS and FQNEAQ. The CDR3 loop spans 12 amino acids. The CDR3 sequence is CASSSRGEKLFF. DNA for the CDR3: TGTGCCAGCAGCTCCAGGGGTGAAAAACTGTTTTTT.

The rearrangement joins TRBV5-4 to TRBJ2-7; D possibly corresponds to TRBD1 (7 bases). Per germline, CDR1 SGHNT and CDR2 YYREEE (reference sequence). The V gene lost 4 bases and the J gene lost 7 bases, with 18 bases spanning the gap. The CDR3 loop spans 14 amino acids. This CDR3 reads CASSAGQRIREQYF. The CDR3 DNA reads as TGTGCCAGCAGCGCGGGACAGCGCATCCGGGAGCAGTACTTC.

The CDR3 bases are TGTGCCAGCAGTATCCAGACCGGACTAGGTCAATATAGCACAGATACGCAGTATTTT. Translation gives CASSIQTGLGQYSTDTQYF. This chain connects TRBV27 to TRBJ2-3; 7 bases agree with TRBD2. The V and J ends lost 5 bases and 0 bases, in that order; junction bases with no gene match: 17. Germline CDR1 MNHEY, CDR2 SMNVEV (reference sequence). The CDR3 has 19 residues.

This clone was counted a single time. This chain joins TRBV7-2 and TRBJ2-7; 7 nucleotides line up with TRBD2. CDR3 length equals 15 residues. The V gene end was trimmed by 3 bases and the J gene end by 2 bases; junction bases not matched to a gene: 7. Germline values: CDR1 SGHTA, CDR2 FQGNSA. The CDR3 spells CASSFSPGGTYEQYF. In nucleotides, the CDR3 is TGTGCCAGCAGCTTTAGTCCCGGGGGGACCTACGAGCAGTACTTC.

This sequence joins TRBV10-3 and TRBJ2-1, with 9 bases aligning to TRBD2. The CDR3 runs to 15 residues. Trimming removed 7 bases from V and 9 bases from J; junction bases left unmatched: 13. Germline assignment: CDR1 ENHRY and CDR2 SYGVKD. The CDR3 is CAITPDAGGPIEQFF. The DNA for the CDR3 is TGTGCCATCACCCCAGACGCGGGGGGGCCTATTGAGCAGTTCTTC.

The chain recombines TRBV9 with TRBJ2-3; D perhaps matches TRBD1 (7 bases). Trimming removed 4 bases from V and 1 base from J, with 16 bases in between. CDR3 length: 16 amino acids. From germline, CDR1 is SGDLS and CDR2 YYNGEE. As DNA, the CDR3 is TGTGCCAGCAGCCCCTTTCAGGGGGGCGGCACAGATACGCAGTATTTT. Protein product: CASSPFQGGGTDTQYF.

The chain recombines TRBV19 with TRBJ1-1; 7 nucleotides match TRBD1. Germline CDR1 and CDR2: LNHDA and SQIVND (reference sequence). The CDR3 is 19 amino acids. V was pared by 2 bases and J by 0 bases, with 15 bases of the junction left unmatched. CDR3 bases: TGTGCCAGTAGTATAAATTCGTTCGGCAGGGGGTCCATGAACACTGAAGCTTTCTTT. Protein product: CASSINSFGRGSMNTEAFF.

This clone was found once. The rearrangement uses TRBV5-1 and TRBJ1-2, with 10 bases aligning to TRBD1. This CDR3 has 15 amino acids. With V trimmed by 1 base and J by 6 bases, 6 bases remained unmatched. Germline lookup yields CDR1 SGHRS and CDR2 YFSETQ. The CDR3 loop is CASSLWRGTGDGYTF. CDR3 nucleotide sequence: TGCGCCAGCAGCTTGTGGAGGGGGACAGGGGATGGCTACACCTTC.

The rearrangement links TRBV11-3 to TRBJ2-1; 9 bases are shared with TRBD1. The trim removed 5 bases at V and 9 bases at J, leaving 11 bases unmatched. Germline assignment: CDR1 SGHNT and CDR2 YENEEA. The length of the CDR3 is 15 residues. CDR3 sequence reads: CASSPGTGYLGEQFF. CDR3 DNA sequence: TGTGCCAGCAGCCCCGGGACAGGGTATCTTGGTGAGCAGTTCTTC.

This chain links TRBV19 with TRBJ2-5, with D maybe TRBD2 (5 bases). Germline lookup yields CDR1 LNHDA and CDR2 SQIVND (reference sequence). Trimming stripped 7 bases from V and 2 bases from J, with 17 bases between. The CDR3 runs 15 residues. DNA for the CDR3: TGTGCCAGTACTCACTTCAACGGGGTACAAGAGACCCAGTACTTC. It specifies CASTHFNGVQETQYF.

Only a few counts were recorded for this clone. The genes are TRBV6-1 and TRBJ1-6, with 7 bases that match TRBD1. The CDR3 has 15 amino acids. The V segment lost 4 bases and the J segment 9 bases; nucleotides outside the gene matches: 9. CDR1 and CDR2 from the germline V gene are MNHNS and SASEGT. In DNA form, the CDR3 reads TGTGCCAGCAGTGCTTCGGACAGGATGAGTTCACCCCTCCACTTT. It encodes CASSASDRMSSPLHF.